These T cell receptor beta chains were read from a single sample in a study of T cell responses to AZD1222 COVID-19 vaccine. The assay was immunoSEQ multiplex PCR, and TCRdb's table has in-frame clones only and misses some. Among around 99,000 clones, around nine tenths were seen once, and the ten largest hold more than 15%. This specimen was peripheral blood, taken on day 0 of AZD1222 vaccination. The receptor source for this set is an adult in good health. Both conserved end residues are part of each CDR3. The D gene is left open where the match is weak. A row's size may be missing; if present it is once, few, many or a size class.

len,abundance,d_gene,j_gene,v_gene,CDR3nt,CDR3aa
14,few,.,TRBJ2-1,TRBV6-5,TGTGCCAGCAGGGGGTCCGGGACCAACGGGGAGCAGTTCTTC,CASRGSGTNGEQFF
16,once,.,TRBJ2-5,TRBV30,TGTGCCTGGAAGAGGTACGGGACGCTTAAAAAAGAGACCCAGTACTTC,CAWKRYGTLKKETQYF
13,.,.,TRBJ1-1,TRBV7-2,TGTGCCAGCAGCCCTTCCCCCCAGGTTGAAGCTTTCTTT,CASSPSPQVEAFF
17,.,TRBD2,TRBJ2-1,TRBV5-1,TGCGCCAGCAGCTTGGATCGACTAGCGGGAGGCTACAATGAGCAGTTCTTC,CASSLDRLAGGYNEQFF
13,.,TRBD1,TRBJ1-4,TRBV28,TGTGCCAGCAGTTTGGACAGGGTCGGAAAACTGTTTTTT,CASSLDRVGKLFF
13,.,.,TRBJ2-7,TRBV7-3,TGTGCCAGCAGCGGGGACGCTGGATACGAGCAGTACTTC,CASSGDAGYEQYF
17,few,.,TRBJ2-2,TRBV19,TGTGCCAGTAGTATAGATATTAGTTACTTGAACACCGGGGAGCTGTTTTTT,CASSIDISYLNTGELFF
15,.,.,TRBJ1-2,TRBV25-1,TGTGCCAGCAGTCCCACTGCGACAGCGCTCTATGGCTACACCTTC,CASSPTATALYGYTF
13,.,TRBD1,TRBJ1-5,TRBV30,TGTGCCTGGAGCTCAGGGGGCGAACAGCCCCAGCATTTT,CAWSSGGEQPQHF
17,.,.,TRBJ1-5,TRBV24-1,TGTGCCACCAGCCCCGGGACGGAGACCGTGGGCAATCAGCCCCAGCATTTT,CATSPGTETVGNQPQHF
13,once,.,TRBJ2-1,TRBV6-5,TGTGCCAGCAGTTCGGGACGATACAATGAGCAGTTCTTC,CASSSGRYNEQFF
18,.,.,TRBJ1-6,TRBV3-1/TRBV3-2,TGTGCCAGCAGCCAAGGAGCAGGGACACCCGGGGATAATTCACCCCTCCACTTT,CASSQGAGTPGDNSPLHF
10,.,.,TRBJ1-2,TRBV29-1,TGCAGCGTTGATCCGGGGGGCTACACCTTC,CSVDPGGYTF
15,once,.,TRBJ1-1,TRBV4-2,TGTGCCAGCAGCCAAGAGTCCAGGGGGAACACTGAAGCTTTCTTT,CASSQESRGNTEAFF
16,.,.,TRBJ1-2,TRBV5-1,TGCGCCAGCAGCTTGAGTCCCGCGGCACCAGGCGATGGCTACACCTTC,CASSLSPAAPGDGYTF
15,.,.,TRBJ2-2,TRBV9,TGTGCCAGCAGCGTAGGCTCGGTGGGCACCGGGGAGCTGTTTTTT,CASSVGSVGTGELFF
18,.,.,TRBJ1-1,TRBV5-6,TGTGCCAGCAGCATCCCTATTTCGACAGGTGTGGAGAGGGAGGATACTTTCTTT,CASSIPISTGVEREDTFF
15,.,.,TRBJ2-1,TRBV19,TGTGCCAGTAGTATTGGACTATCCACCTACAATGAGCAGTTCTTC,CASSIGLSTYNEQFF
11,.,.,TRBJ1-2,TRBV25-1,TGTGCCAGCAGTGGAACAGGGACCTACACCTTC,CASSGTGTYTF
15,.,.,TRBJ2-7,TRBV4-2,TGTGCCAGCAGACTAATGAGGGGGGCCGGGGGCGAGCAGTACTTC,CASRLMRGAGGEQYF
13,.,.,TRBJ1-1,TRBV3-1/TRBV3-2,TGTGCCAGCAGCACTATCCCCAACACTGAAGCTTTCTTT,CASSTIPNTEAFF
16,.,.,TRBJ2-4,TRBV21-1,TGTGCCAGCAGCAAATTACAGGTACCAGCCAAAAACATTCAGTACTTC,CASSKLQVPAKNIQYF
14,.,TRBD2,TRBJ2-1,TRBV3-1/TRBV3-2,TGTGCCAGCAGCCAAGGGGGGACTAAGGATGAGCAGTTCTTC,CASSQGGTKDEQFF
15,.,TRBD2,TRBJ2-1,TRBV25-1,TGTGCCAGCAGTGAACCGGGGGGGACCTACAATGAGCAGTTCTTC,CASSEPGGTYNEQFF
16,.,TRBD1,TRBJ1-1,TRBV3-1/TRBV3-2,TGTGCCAGCAGCCGCGTGACAGGGGGCCCTAACACTGAAGCTTTCTTT,CASSRVTGGPNTEAFF
16,.,.,TRBJ1-5,TRBV28,TGTGCCAGCAGTCTCATTGGTCGAGGGATGAATCAGCCCCAGCATTTT,CASSLIGRGMNQPQHF
16,few,.,TRBJ2-2,TRBV6-2/TRBV6-3,TGTGCCAGCAGTTACTCGAGTCTTGGACCCACCGGGGAGCTGTTTTTT,CASSYSSLGPTGELFF
14,once,TRBD1,TRBJ1-1,TRBV6-5,TGTGCCAGCAGGAGGGACAGGGTAAAAACTGAAGCTTTCTTT,CASRRDRVKTEAFF
14,once,.,TRBJ1-1,TRBV7-9,TGTGCCAGCCGACTGCTCGGCGAGGACACTGAAGCTTTCTTT,CASRLLGEDTEAFF
16,.,.,TRBJ1-2,TRBV4-2,TGTGCCAGCAGCCAAGAAGGCCGACAGGTCCCTTGGGGCTACACCTTC,CASSQEGRQVPWGYTF
19,.,TRBD1,TRBJ2-1,TRBV6-6,TGTGCCAGCAGTCTAGACAGGGCAAGAGGTGTGGGGTCCTACAATGAGCAGTTCTTC,CASSLDRARGVGSYNEQFF
15,.,TRBD1,TRBJ2-2,TRBV6-5,TGTGCCAGCAGTTCAGGGGGCGCGAACACTGGGGAGCTGTTTTTT,CASSSGGANTGELFF
14,.,.,TRBJ1-1,TRBV6-5,TGTGCCAGCAATAACGGACAGTTGAACACTGAAGCTTTCTTT,CASNNGQLNTEAFF
15,.,.,TRBJ1-5,TRBV2,TGTGCCAGCGGAACCGGACCCGAATCGAATCAGCCCCAGCATTTT,CASGTGPESNQPQHF
15,.,.,TRBJ1-1,TRBV5-1,TGCGCCAGCAGCTTGGCCGAACAGAGAAACACTGAAGCTTTCTTT,CASSLAEQRNTEAFF
14,.,.,TRBJ1-1,TRBV18,TGTGCCAGCTCACCACTGAGGGGTGGGAACGAAGCTTTCTTT,CASSPLRGGNEAFF
14,.,.,TRBJ1-5,TRBV18,TGTGCCAGCTCGTCACTGGGCGGGCATCAGCCCCAGCATTTT,CASSSLGGHQPQHF
16,.,.,TRBJ1-5,TRBV5-6,TGTGCCAGCAGCCGCTACGGGCGTTTTAGCAATCAGCCCCAGCATTTT,CASSRYGRFSNQPQHF
14,once,.,TRBJ1-1,TRBV3-1/TRBV3-2,TGTGCCAGCTCTCTGGGCTCCCTGGGGACTGAAGCTTTCTTT,CASSLGSLGTEAFF
15,.,.,TRBJ1-6,TRBV28,TGTGCCAGCAGTTTACGGGGGGCGTTGAATTCACCCCTCCACTTT,CASSLRGALNSPLHF
11,.,.,TRBJ2-5,TRBV12-3/TRBV12-4,TGTGCCAGCAGTTGGGGAGAGACCCAGTACTTC,CASSWGETQYF
16,few,.,TRBJ1-3,TRBV18,TGTGCCAGCTCACCACGGGCAGGGCGGTATGGAAACACCATATATTTT,CASSPRAGRYGNTIYF
14,.,.,TRBJ2-3,TRBV7-9,TGTGCCAGCAACCCGACCGGGGGAATAGATACGCAGTATTTT,CASNPTGGIDTQYF
16,.,.,TRBJ1-4,TRBV5-1,TGCGCCAGCAGCCTAATTACAGGTGCAACTAATGAAAAACTGTTTTTT,CASSLITGATNEKLFF
15,.,TRBD2,TRBJ2-1,TRBV7-3,TGTGCCAGCAGCTTAGGCGGGAGGTCCTACAATGAGCAGTTCTTC,CASSLGGRSYNEQFF
15,.,.,TRBJ1-2,TRBV4-1,TGCGCCAGCAGCCACCCCGGGACCCAGGGTCGAGGCTACACCTTC,CASSHPGTQGRGYTF
15,.,.,TRBJ1-3,TRBV6-5,TGTGCCAGCAGCTATAACAGGGACGGGAGAAACACCATATATTTT,CASSYNRDGRNTIYF
12,.,.,TRBJ1-2,TRBV6-5,TGTGCCAGCAGAGAGGAAACAGGGGGCTACACCTTC,CASREETGGYTF
14,once,TRBD1,TRBJ1-4,TRBV19,TGTGCCAGTAGGCCGGGACAGGGGAGCGAAAAACTGTTTTTT,CASRPGQGSEKLFF
15,once,.,TRBJ1-2,TRBV4-1,TGCGCCAGCAGCCAAGAGCCAGGGGTTTACTATGGCTACACCTTC,CASSQEPGVYYGYTF
19,once,TRBD2,TRBJ2-1,TRBV29-1,TGCAGCGTTGAAGGTGAACTAGCGGGAGGAACAACCTCCTACAATGAGCAGTTCTTC,CSVEGELAGGTTSYNEQFF
14,.,.,TRBJ1-4,TRBV9,TGTGCCAGCAGCCGGGTTGGGAATAATGAAAAACTGTTTTTT,CASSRVGNNEKLFF
14,.,TRBD1,TRBJ1-2,TRBV28,TGTGCCAGCAGGAATTCAGGGGGCAGCTATGGCTACACCTTC,CASRNSGGSYGYTF
15,.,TRBD1,TRBJ1-1,TRBV6-2/TRBV6-3,TGTGCCAGCAGTTACCCGACAGGGGGGAACACTGAAGCTTTCTTT,CASSYPTGGNTEAFF
18,.,TRBD1,TRBJ1-4,TRBV24-1,TGTGCCACCAGTGACATAACAGGGGGACCCGCAACTAATGAAAAACTGTTTTTT,CATSDITGGPATNEKLFF
14,.,.,TRBJ2-2,TRBV7-2,TGTGCCAGCAGCGTTCAGGGGAACACCGGGGAGCTGTTTTTT,CASSVQGNTGELFF
15,.,.,TRBJ1-3,TRBV24-1,TGTGCCACCAGTGACCCTACTTCACCGGGAAACACCATATATTTT,CATSDPTSPGNTIYF
16,.,.,TRBJ2-7,TRBV7-2,TGTGCCAGCAGCTTAGTGGGAGGTCTGAGCTCCTACGAGCAGTACTTC,CASSLVGGLSSYEQYF
13,.,.,TRBJ2-1,TRBV9,TGTGCCAGCAGCAGGCGACAGTACAATGAGCAGTTCTTC,CASSRRQYNEQFF